This TCR beta chain was retrieved from a study of CD8+ T cells in alopecia areata. Comment on this clone: Its antigen is as yet unknown.

The sequencing template was cDNA reverse transcribed from extracted RNA. Generated by immunoSEQ multiplex PCR, the TCRdb table keeps only in-frame clones and is missing some. The top ten hold under 5% of the sample, which has a few hundred thousand clones, about 56% seen once. V was shortened by 2 bases and J by 0 bases, with 7 bases between the two germline ends. Germline V lookup: CDR1 GTSNPN, CDR2 SVGIG (reference sequence). The length of the CDR3 is 13 residues. From PBMCs, CD4+ and CD8+ T cells were sorted. The study, taken as a whole, reports: Clonality in lesional scalp, especially alopecia totalis/universalis, exceeded that of normal scalp.

The receptor was derived from a human donor in good health. V usage is TRBV30 and J usage is TRBJ1-1, with unresolved D. Sequenced: CD8+ T cells sorted from blood. CDR3 protein: CAWSIGMNTEAFF. The CDR3, as DNA: TGTGCCTGGAGTATAGGGATGAACACTGAAGCTTTCTTT. The variable domain in full, with the rest retrieved from reference TRBV30 and TRBJ1-1, is SQTIHQWPATLVQPVGSPLSLECTVEGTSNPNLYWYRQAAGRGLQLLFYSVGIGQISSEVPQNLSASRPQDRQFILSSKKLLLSDSGFYLCAWSIGMNTEAFFGQGTRLTVV.